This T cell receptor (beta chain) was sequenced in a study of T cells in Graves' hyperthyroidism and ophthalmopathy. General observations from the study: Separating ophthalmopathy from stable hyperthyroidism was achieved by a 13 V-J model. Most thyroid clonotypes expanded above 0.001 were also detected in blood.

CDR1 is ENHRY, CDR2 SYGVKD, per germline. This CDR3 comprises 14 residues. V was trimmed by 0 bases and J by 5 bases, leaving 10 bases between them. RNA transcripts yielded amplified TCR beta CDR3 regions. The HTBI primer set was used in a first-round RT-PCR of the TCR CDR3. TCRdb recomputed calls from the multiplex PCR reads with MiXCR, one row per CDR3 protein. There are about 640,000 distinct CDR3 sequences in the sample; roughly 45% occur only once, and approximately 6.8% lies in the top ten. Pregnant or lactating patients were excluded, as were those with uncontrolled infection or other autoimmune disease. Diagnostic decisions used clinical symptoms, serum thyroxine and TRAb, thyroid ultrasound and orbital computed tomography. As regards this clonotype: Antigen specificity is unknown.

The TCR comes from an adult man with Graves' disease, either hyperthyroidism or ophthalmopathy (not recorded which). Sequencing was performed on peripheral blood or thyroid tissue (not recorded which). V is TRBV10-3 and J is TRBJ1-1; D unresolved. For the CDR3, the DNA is TGTGCCATCAGTGAGTCGACGGGAGGGACTGAAGCTTTCTTT. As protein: CAISESTGGTEAFF.